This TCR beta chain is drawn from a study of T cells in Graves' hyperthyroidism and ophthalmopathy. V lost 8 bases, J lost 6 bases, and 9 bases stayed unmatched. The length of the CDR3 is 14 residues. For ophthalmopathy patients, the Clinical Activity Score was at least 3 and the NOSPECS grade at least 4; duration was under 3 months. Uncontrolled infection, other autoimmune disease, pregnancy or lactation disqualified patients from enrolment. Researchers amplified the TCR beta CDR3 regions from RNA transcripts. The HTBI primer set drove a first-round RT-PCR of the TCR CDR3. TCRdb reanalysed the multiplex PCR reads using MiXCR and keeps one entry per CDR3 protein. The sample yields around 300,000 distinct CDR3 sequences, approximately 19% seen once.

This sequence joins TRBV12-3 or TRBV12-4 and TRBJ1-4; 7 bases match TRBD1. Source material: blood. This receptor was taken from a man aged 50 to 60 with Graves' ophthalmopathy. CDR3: CASSLYRGDEKLFF. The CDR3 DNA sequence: TGTGCCAGCTCCTTGTACAGGGGAGATGAAAAACTGTTTTTT.